A single sample is the source of the 30 T cell receptor beta chains below, sequenced in a study of long-term antiretroviral therapy in people with HIV. The assay used was immunoSEQ (version v3.0), run at survey level. Clones were read by immunoSEQ multiplex PCR, and TCRdb kept only the in-frame ones, dropping some. The sample records about 19,000 clones, around 80% being singletons. Sequenced material: unsorted PBMCs, taken 0.5 years before starting antiretroviral therapy. The source is a woman between 50 and 59 years old with HIV.

The genes are TRBV5-6 and TRBJ2-7; D may be TRBD1 or TRBD2 (5 bases each). Germline assignment: CDR1 SGHDT and CDR2 YYEEEE. The V end lost 3 bases, the J end lost 4 bases, and 8 bases lay between the germline ends. This CDR3 has 12 residues. The CDR3 loop is CASSSEGYEQYV. The CDR3 DNA sequence: TGTGCCAGCAGCTCAGAGGGGTACGAGCAGTACGTC.

The chain has TRBV19 and TRBJ1-2; D is unresolved. The CDR3 runs to 15 residues. Deletions cut 3 bases from V and 4 bases from J, with 15 bases between. Per the germline V gene, CDR1 is LNHDA and CDR2 is SQIVND (reference sequence). CDR3: CASSILNRKTYGYTF. The CDR3 DNA sequence: TGTGCCAGTAGTATTCTCAATCGAAAGACCTATGGCTACACCTTC.

V gene TRBV6-1 combines with J gene TRBJ2-3, with 8 positions matching TRBD1. Germline V gene sequence: CDR1 MNHNS, CDR2 SASEGT. V dropped 8 bases and J dropped 4; count of bases not matched to a gene: 2. This CDR3 has 12 amino acids. The CDR3 reads CASQGAADTQYF. DNA for the CDR3: TGTGCCAGCCAGGGGGCGGCAGATACGCAGTATTTT.

The chain employs TRBV27 and TRBJ1-1, with 7 bases identical to TRBD1. The germline gives CDR1 MNHEY, CDR2 SMNVEV (reference sequence). The length of the CDR3 is 15 residues. The V segment lost 6 bases and the J segment 6 bases; nucleotides outside the gene matches: 13. DNA of the CDR3: TGTGCCAGCAGCTATACGGGACAGATTAACGCTGAAGCTTTCTTT. Amino acid sequence: CASSYTGQINAEAFF.

The genes are TRBV14 and TRBJ1-1; the match to TRBD1 covers 10 bases. V was clipped by 3 bases and J by 5 bases; unmatched bases: 6. This CDR3 spans 15 amino acids. Looked up from germline, CDR1 is SGHDN and CDR2 is FVKESK. The CDR3 reads CASSHPTGGVTEAFF. The CDR3 coding sequence is TGTGCCAGCAGCCACCCGACAGGGGGCGTTACTGAAGCTTTCTTT.

The rearrangement joins TRBV5-1 to TRBJ1-6; D ambiguous. CDR1 SGHRS and CDR2 YFSETQ come from the germline V gene. The V end was cut by 0 bases, the J end by 6 bases, with 10 bases between. The CDR3 totals 15 residues. As DNA, the CDR3 is TGCGCCAGCAGCTTGGTACAACCCCCTAATTCACCCCTCCACTTT. It is translated as CASSLVQPPNSPLHF.

This chain connects TRBV9 to TRBJ1-1; TRBD1 might be the D (6 bases). The CDR3 runs to 15 residues. Germline V gene lookup returns CDR1 SGDLS and CDR2 YYNGEE. Trimming shortened V by 6 bases and J by 5 bases, and 20 bases separated the two germline ends. The CDR3 here is CASTRQVDRGTEAFF. Written as DNA, the CDR3 is TGTGCCAGCACTCGACAGGTCGACAGAGGGACTGAAGCTTTCTTT.

The chain has TRBV9 and TRBJ2-5; D gene unclear. The CDR3 is 14 residues long. V was trimmed by 4 bases and J by 8 bases, leaving 18 bases between them. Germline V gene sequence: CDR1 SGDLS, CDR2 YYNGEE. The CDR3 nucleotides read TGTGCCAGCAGCCCCACTGACCGCTCGGTAACCCAGTACTTC. Translation: CASSPTDRSVTQYF.

This sequence joins TRBV2 and TRBJ1-5; the match to TRBD1 covers 7 bases. The V segment lost 7 bases and the J segment 3 bases; nucleotides outside the gene matches: 6. CDR1 is SNHLY and CDR2 is FYNNEI in the germline V gene. The CDR3 spans 14 residues. The CDR3 here is CASMGTENNQPQHF. The DNA of the CDR3 is TGTGCCAGCATGGGGACAGAAAACAATCAGCCCCAGCATTTT.

J is TRBJ2-7 and V is TRBV7-2; 7 nucleotides line up with TRBD2. The CDR3 loop spans 16 amino acids. Trimming took 1 base from V and 3 from J; bases not matched to a gene: 9. Germline-derived CDR1 and CDR2 are SGHTA and FQGNSA. CDR3: CASSLEGLADSYEQYV. CDR3 DNA: TGTGCCAGCAGCTTAGAAGGGCTAGCGGATAGCTACGAGCAGTACGTC.

In this sample, this clone turned up a few times. This chain connects TRBV27 to TRBJ2-7; D not certain. Trimming removed 6 bases at V and 5 bases at J, with 20 bases between. CDR3 length: 15 residues. CDR1 and CDR2 (germline): MNHEY, SMNVEV (reference sequence). The CDR3 region is CASSAFRTVWNEQYF. The DNA for the CDR3 is TGTGCCAGCAGCGCCTTCCGAACGGTCTGGAACGAGCAGTACTTC.

The J gene is TRBJ1-6, the V gene TRBV10-2, with 8 nucleotides matching TRBD1. There are 14 residues in the CDR3. From germline, CDR1 is WSHSY and CDR2 SAAADI. Trimming took 7 bases from V and 8 from J; bases not matched to a gene: 7. The CDR3 nucleotides read TGCGCCAGCACGCCGGGACAGGTGCATTCACCCCTCCACTTT. This gives the protein CASTPGQVHSPLHF.

The count of this clone is one. The V call is TRBV27, the J call TRBJ1-2; no clear D gene. Deletions cut 5 bases from V and 4 bases from J, with 17 bases between. CDR1 is MNHEY and CDR2 is SMNVEV in the germline V gene (reference sequence). The length of the CDR3 is 15 residues. This chain's CDR3 is CASSIKPDGIYGYTF. In DNA, the CDR3 is TGTGCCAGCAGTATTAAGCCGGACGGCATCTATGGCTACACCTTC.

This clone was detected once. The chain links TRBV5-6 to TRBJ1-5; D gene unclear. This CDR3 is 14 amino acids long. Trimming cost V 1 base and J 1 base, with 6 bases left between them. Germline assignment: CDR1 SGHDT and CDR2 YYEEEE. The CDR3 coding sequence is TGTGCCAGCAGCTTGTACAGAAGCAATCAGCCCCAGCATTTT. This translates into CASSLYRSNQPQHF.

V gene TRBV29-1 combines with J gene TRBJ1-1; D gene unclear. The CDR3 is made up of 10 amino acids. The germline V gene has CDR1 SQVTM and CDR2 ANQGSEA. Trimming took 6 bases from V and 6 from J, leaving 8 bases between them. In nucleotides, the CDR3 is TGCAGCGTCGGTTTAGCTGAAGCTTTCTTT. Its translation is CSVGLAEAFF.

The V call is TRBV15, the J call TRBJ2-1; either TRBD1 or TRBD2 may supply D (5 bases each). This CDR3 comprises 15 residues. Trimming left V 3 bases short and J 5 bases short, with 14 bases between. Germline loops: CDR1 LNHNV, CDR2 YYDKDF (reference sequence). The CDR3 spells CATSRGRDGNNEQFF. Written as DNA, the CDR3 is TGTGCCACCAGCAGGGGACGGGACGGAAACAATGAGCAGTTCTTC.

The V and J genes are TRBV6-1 and TRBJ1-6, with D uncertain. Looked up from germline, CDR1 is MNHNS and CDR2 is SASEGT. V dropped 8 bases and J dropped 0 bases, with 8 bases sitting between them. This CDR3 is built from 14 residues. The CDR3 nucleotides are TGTGCCAGCCTACCCAGCTCCTATAATTCACCCCTCCACTTT. Translation gives CASLPSSYNSPLHF.

This rearrangement joins TRBV2 to TRBJ2-3, with TRBD2 matching 8 bases. J was trimmed by 3 bases and V by 6 bases; bases with no gene match: 8. Per the germline V gene, CDR1 is SNHLY and CDR2 is FYNNEI. The CDR3 consists of 15 residues. Here the CDR3 reads CASSPLGLETDTQYF. The CDR3 region has the DNA TGTGCCAGCAGCCCTCTGGGACTAGAAACAGATACGCAGTATTTT.

This clone was seen only a few times. The chain is built from TRBV4-1 and TRBJ1-2; D gene ambiguous. Deletions cut 6 bases from V and 0 bases from J, with 8 bases between. The germline V gene encodes CDR1 MGHRA and CDR2 YSYEKL. CDR3 length: 13 residues. The CDR3 is CASSHTANYGYTF. In DNA, the CDR3 is TGCGCCAGCAGTCACACAGCTAACTATGGCTACACCTTC.

As DNA, the CDR3 is TGTGCCAGCAGCTTAGGAGGGCACACTGAAGCTTTCTTT. This encodes CASSLGGHTEAFF. The V gene is TRBV7-2, the J gene TRBJ1-1; no firm D call. The CDR3 has 13 residues. From germline, CDR1 is SGHTA and CDR2 FQGNSA. The V and J ends lost 1 base and 3 bases respectively, with 6 bases between them.

The sample holds a few counts of this clone. The rearrangement joins TRBV7-7 to TRBJ2-5; D tentatively fits TRBD1 or TRBD2 (6 bases each). The V gene lost 1 base and the J gene lost 1 base, with 16 bases spanning the gap. The CDR3 has 17 residues. Per germline, CDR1 SSHAT and CDR2 FNYEAQ (reference sequence). The CDR3 region has the DNA TGTGCCAGCAGCTTAGACTCTAGCAGGGGAGGCCAAGAGACCCAGTACTTC. This codes for CASSLDSSRGGQETQYF.

This sequence joins TRBV18 and TRBJ1-6, with D unresolved. Germline V gives CDR1 KGHSH, CDR2 LQKENI. The CDR3 length is 15 residues. Trimming shortened V by 1 base and J by 8 bases, and 12 bases separated the two germline ends. CDR3 bases: TGTGCCAGCTCACCACTCCGGGGTTCGGATTCACCCCTCCACTTT. This sequence encodes CASSPLRGSDSPLHF.

The J gene is TRBJ1-5, the V gene TRBV15; no clear D. The CDR3 extends over 17 amino acids. V lost 0 bases, J lost 4 bases, and 16 bases lay in between. Germline-derived CDR1 and CDR2 are LNHNV and YYDKDF (reference sequence). This chain's CDR3 is CATSRDVARKRNQPQHF. The CDR3 bases are TGTGCCACCAGCAGAGATGTGGCCAGGAAACGTAATCAGCCCCAGCATTTT.

The V call is TRBV19, the J call TRBJ2-7; no definite D call. The germline gives CDR1 LNHDA, CDR2 SQIVND (reference sequence). The CDR3 length is 13 residues. Trimming removed 4 bases at V and 4 bases at J, with 11 bases between. CDR3 sequence (DNA): TGTGCCAGTAGTACAAACCCTTTTTACGAGCAGTACTTC. Translated: CASSTNPFYEQYF.

The chain combines TRBV6-1 with TRBJ1-1; D not certain. CDR1 is MNHNS, CDR2 SASEGT, per germline. CDR3 length: 13 amino acids. Deletions cut 4 bases from V and 0 bases from J, with 6 bases between. DNA of the CDR3: TGTGCCAGCAGTGCCCTGATGAACACTGAAGCTTTCTTT. It codes for CASSALMNTEAFF.

This sequence joins TRBV2 and TRBJ2-7, with D tentatively TRBD2 (5 bases). The germline V gene has CDR1 SNHLY and CDR2 FYNNEI. Trimming removed 4 bases at V and 4 bases at J, with 11 bases between. The CDR3 length is 13 residues. DNA for the CDR3: TGTGCCAGCAGTGTACGACTATTTTACGAGCAGTACGTC. The encoded protein is CASSVRLFYEQYV.

V usage is TRBV6-1 and J usage is TRBJ2-6; D is uncertain. This CDR3 is 14 amino acids long. CDR1 and CDR2 (germline): MNHNS, SASEGT. V was clipped by 9 bases and J by 0 bases, with 9 bases between them. As DNA, the CDR3 is TGTGCCAGTGTAAAAGTCTCTGGGGCCAACGTCCTGACTTTC. Translation: CASVKVSGANVLTF.

J is TRBJ2-1 and V is TRBV29-1; 7 bases agree with TRBD2. The V gene end was trimmed by 7 bases and the J gene end by 6 bases; junction bases not matched to a gene: 6. Germline V gene lookup returns CDR1 SQVTM and CDR2 ANQGSEA. CDR3 length: 12 amino acids. CDR3 region: CSETAGRNEQFF. For the CDR3, the DNA is TGCAGCGAAACAGCGGGGCGCAATGAGCAGTTCTTC.

The rearrangement links TRBV9 to TRBJ2-2; D is ambiguous. The V gene lost 1 base and the J gene lost 3 bases, with 13 bases spanning the gap. The germline CDR1 and CDR2 sequences are SGDLS and YYNGEE. The CDR3 runs 16 residues. Written as DNA, the CDR3 is TGTGCCAGCAGCGTATTTGAGACACCTTACACCGGGGAGCTGTTTTTT. Its translation is CASSVFETPYTGELFF.

This sequence joins TRBV18 and TRBJ2-3; D is possibly TRBD2 (7 bases). Germline CDR1 is KGHSH and CDR2 is LQKENI. V lost 3 bases and J 7 bases, leaving 17 bases between the germline ends. This CDR3 has 15 amino acids. Written as DNA, the CDR3 is TGTGCCAGCTCACCCTTTGGGGGGGCCATGAATACGCAGTATTTT. Translation: CASSPFGGAMNTQYF.